Each of the 20 T cell receptor beta chains below was sequenced from the same sample in a study of T cells in Graves' hyperthyroidism and ophthalmopathy (dated by TCRdb to the late 2010s). Library generation was performed with multiplex PCR. Sequencer: Illumina HiSeq 2000. The TCR beta CDR3 regions were amplified from RNA transcripts. The first round of RT-PCR for the TCR CDR3 was performed with the HTBI primer set and the Qiagen OneStep RT-PCR kit. TCRdb handled the public reads itself, with Q25 trimming in fastp and clone calling in MiXCR, and kept productive beta chains. A single entry per CDR3 protein holds the most common genes and DNA from its merged rows. The table for this sample lists around 600,000 distinct CDR3 sequences; over 40% of them were counted only once. About 7.7% of the sample rests with the top ten. The sequenced sample was peripheral blood or thyroid tissue (not recorded which). The receptors stem from an adult man with Graves' disease, either hyperthyroidism or ophthalmopathy (not recorded which).

This clonotype appeared a few times. The rearrangement uses TRBV12-3 or TRBV12-4 and TRBJ1-2; D remains ambiguous. V lost 6 bases and J 5 bases, leaving 19 bases between the germline ends. This CDR3 contains 15 residues. The CDR3 spells CASSVNGWGIYGYTF. The DNA of the CDR3 is TGTGCCAGCAGCGTCAACGGCTGGGGTATATATGGCTACACCTTC.

This clonotype was observed at least ten times. V and J are TRBV7-9 and TRBJ1-5, with D perhaps TRBD1 (5 bases). This CDR3 has 14 amino acids. Germline lookup yields CDR1 SEHNR and CDR2 FQNEAQ (reference sequence). Deletions cut 3 bases from V and 6 bases from J, with 12 bases between. In DNA form, the CDR3 reads TGTGCCAGCAGCTTGAAAGGGGCGCGTCAGCCCCAGCATTTT. Protein: CASSLKGARQPQHF.

In this sample, this clonotype turned up many times. This chain uses TRBV2 with TRBJ1-1; D not resolved. Per germline, CDR1 SNHLY and CDR2 FYNNEI. Trimming shortened V by 4 bases and J by 5 bases, and 8 bases separated the two germline ends. The CDR3 spans 12 residues. DNA of the CDR3: TGTGCCAGCAGTGGGGGTGGTACTGAAGCTTTCTTT. Protein product: CASSGGGTEAFF.

This clonotype appeared a few times. The V call is TRBV2, the J call TRBJ1-4; TRBD1 might be the D (6 bases). V lost 6 bases and J lost 4, with 12 bases in between. CDR3 length equals 14 residues. The germline gives CDR1 SNHLY, CDR2 FYNNEI. For the CDR3, the DNA is TGTGCCAGCAGCTCACAGGGTGGTAATGAAAAACTGTTTTTT. Protein sequence: CASSSQGGNEKLFF.

This clonotype was observed a handful of times. This rearrangement joins TRBV19 to TRBJ1-1; 11 bases line up with TRBD1. The CDR3 sequence is 14 residues long. The germline CDR1 and CDR2 sequences are LNHDA and SQIVND (reference sequence). The junction had 6 bases not matched to a gene; V was cut back by 6 bases and J by 6 bases. The CDR3 DNA follows: TGTGCCAGTAGATGGACAGGGGGCACGGCTGAAGCTTTCTTT. Translated: CASRWTGGTAEAFF.

For this clonotype: One end of the junction does not line up with germline, which may come from a read error. This rearrangement joins TRBV2 to TRBJ2-6; the D is unclear. The CDR3 spans 12 residues. In germline, CDR1 is SNHLY, CDR2 FYNNEI. The CDR3 reads CASSEAPSTEAF. The CDR3, as DNA: TGTGCCAGCAGTGAAGCCCCCTCGACTGAAGCTTTC.

Note on this clonotype: Possible read error: a much larger clone is one base away. V usage is TRBV2 and J usage is TRBJ2-7; D not certain. Germline lookup yields CDR1 SNHLY and CDR2 FYNNEI. The CDR3 runs to 15 residues. CDR3 nucleotide sequence: TGTGCCAGCAGTGCGCGTTTGGCCAACAACTACGAGCGGTACTTC. Residues: CASSARLANNYERYF.

This clonotype was detected only a few times. The chain is built from TRBV10-1 and TRBJ2-7; tentative D call: TRBD2 (5 bases). This CDR3 contains 15 residues. The V end was cut by 4 bases, the J end by 6 bases, with 19 bases between. Germline CDR1 is WNHNN and CDR2 is SYGVQD (reference sequence). CDR3 sequence reads: CASSGRSGVLLEQYF. CDR3 nucleotide sequence: TGCGCCAGCAGTGGGAGGAGCGGAGTCCTTCTCGAGCAGTACTTC.

J is TRBJ2-5 and V is TRBV20-1, with a weak D call TRBD2 (6 bases). CDR3 length: 17 amino acids. Trimming removed 5 bases at V and 2 bases at J, with 24 bases between. The V gene's germline CDR1 is DFQATT and CDR2 SNEGSKA (reference sequence). CDR3 loop: CSARPAVDGGDQETQYF. The DNA of the CDR3 is TGCAGTGCTCGCCCCGCAGTTGACGGAGGGGATCAAGAGACCCAGTACTTC.

This clonotype was picked up a small number of times. V is TRBV19 and J is TRBJ2-7; unclear D gene. V dropped 7 bases and J dropped 2 bases, with 21 bases sitting between them. Germline CDR1 LNHDA, CDR2 SQIVND (reference sequence). This CDR3 has 16 amino acids. CDR3 protein: CASTPTDRATPYEQYF. As DNA, the CDR3 is TGTGCCAGTACTCCAACGGACCGAGCTACACCCTACGAGCAGTACTTC.

The chain uses TRBV7-9 and TRBJ2-5; 8 nucleotides line up with TRBD2. This CDR3 has 15 amino acids. Germline V CDR1 and CDR2: SEHNR, FQNEAQ (reference sequence). V was clipped by 7 bases and J by 4 bases; unmatched bases: 11. In DNA form, the CDR3 reads TGTGCCAGCATTGCCGGGGGGGCGCTGGGAGAGACCCAGTACTTC. Its translation: CASIAGGALGETQYF.

The V and J genes are TRBV12-3 or TRBV12-4 and TRBJ1-6; no reliable D call. With 5 bases removed from V and 6 bases from J, the gap between germline ends came to 11 bases. This CDR3 spans 14 amino acids. The CDR3 reads CASSLWATNSPLHF. CDR3 in DNA: TGTGCCAGCAGTCTCTGGGCCACTAATTCACCCCTCCACTTT.

This clonotype was picked up one time. This sequence joins TRBV29-1 and TRBJ1-4; maybe TRBD1 (6 bases). CDR1 SQVTM and CDR2 ANQGSEA come from the germline V gene. Trimming stripped 7 bases from V and 6 bases from J, with 9 bases between. The CDR3 contains 11 residues. The CDR3 DNA sequence: TGCAGCGGAGGGGGTGATGAAAAACTGTTTTTT. It translates to CSGGGDEKLFF. The variable domain in full, completed from reference TRBV29-1 and TRBJ1-4, reads SAVISQKPSRDICQRGTSLTIQCQVDSQVTMMFWYRQQPGQSLTLIATANQGSEATYESGFVIDKFPISRPNLTFSTLTVSNMSPEDSSIYLCSGGGDEKLFFGSGTQLSVL.

Ten or more counts support this clonotype. V gene TRBV7-3 combines with J gene TRBJ1-2; perhaps TRBD1 as D (5 bases). The V end lost 5 bases, the J end lost 1 base, and 17 bases lay between the germline ends. CDR1 SGHTA and CDR2 FQGTGA come from the germline V gene. The CDR3 length is 16 residues. CDR3 sequence reads: CASSPTAQGYNYGYTF. The CDR3 nucleotides are TGTGCCAGCAGCCCCACGGCGCAGGGATATAACTATGGCTACACCTTC.

The table lists this clonotype with many counts. The J gene is TRBJ1-5, the V gene TRBV2; no firm D call. V was cut by 3 bases and J by 5 bases, with 8 bases left in between. CDR3 size: 13 residues. Germline loops: CDR1 SNHLY, CDR2 FYNNEI. The CDR3 nucleotides read TGTGCCAGCAGTGATCGGGGTTATCAGCCCCAGCATTTT. This sequence encodes CASSDRGYQPQHF.

The table lists this clonotype with many counts. J is TRBJ1-5 and V is TRBV2, with D hard to call. The length of the CDR3 is 13 residues. Germline CDR1 and CDR2: SNHLY and FYNNEI. Trimming took 4 bases from V and 5 from J, leaving 9 bases between them. The CDR3 loop reads CASSGRWDQPQHF. DNA of the CDR3: TGTGCCAGCAGTGGCCGGTGGGATCAGCCCCAGCATTTT.

This clonotype showed up just a few times. The V and J genes are TRBV10-3 and TRBJ1-1; 9 bases line up with TRBD1. The CDR3 has 14 amino acids. V lost 7 bases and J lost 1; bases outside the gene matches: 4. CDR1 and CDR2 from the germline V gene are ENHRY and SYGVKD. CDR3 nucleotide sequence: TGTGCCATCAACTCGGGACAGGGGAACACTGAAGCTTTCTTT. Its translation: CAINSGQGNTEAFF.

This clonotype has more than one count but fewer than ten. CDR3 loop: CSVGGDTQYF. For the CDR3, the DNA is TGCAGCGTTGGAGGGGATACGCAGTATTTT. The chain carries TRBV29-1 and TRBJ2-3, with D perhaps matching TRBD2 (5 bases). Trimming removed 4 bases from V and 6 bases from J, with 5 bases in between. The CDR3 has 10 amino acids. Per germline, CDR1 SQVTM and CDR2 ANQGSEA.

Turning to this clonotype: A much bigger clone sits one base away, suggesting this may be a read error. The rearrangement uses TRBV15 and TRBJ1-5; D may be TRBD1 (5 bases). Trimming stripped 0 bases from V and 7 bases from J, with 16 bases between. Germline CDR1 LNHNV, CDR2 YYDKDF (reference sequence). The length of the CDR3 is 16 residues. Here the CDR3 DNA reads TGTGCCACCAGCAGAGAGAGGGGCAGGGCCCGCCAGCCCCAGCATTTT. Translated: CATSRERGRARQPQHF.

This chain uses TRBV20-1 with TRBJ1-6; D is undetermined. CDR1 DFQATT and CDR2 SNEGSKA come from the germline V gene (reference sequence). The CDR3 is 15 residues long. Trimming pared 6 bases from V and 0 bases from J, leaving 12 bases between. The CDR3 spells CSARGVGSYNSPLHF. The CDR3 DNA is TGCAGTGCCCGAGGAGTCGGCTCCTATAATTCACCCCTCCACTTT.